Following are 30 T cell receptor beta chains from one sample sequenced in a study of regulatory T cells in long-lasting Graves disease. The time point was: newly diagnosed GD, antithyroid drugs for less than 3 months. The TCR library was made from RNA extracted from PBMCs. Libraries of TCR beta came from iRepertoire HTBI primers plus Arm-PCR of CDR3 regions. TCRdb fed the multiplex PCR reads into MiXCR, producing one record per CDR3 protein. Of about 430,000 distinct CDR3 sequences in the sample, 15% are singletons; the top ten hold about 7.8%. The sample also formed part of further work on T cells in Graves' hyperthyroidism and ophthalmopathy.

Material: peripheral blood mononuclear cells (PBMCs), obtained at new diagnosis, from a patient treated with antithyroid drugs. The receptors were sampled from a woman aged 40 to 49 with Graves disease.

CDR3 region: CASSPAEGNTDTQYF. In DNA, the CDR3 is TGTGCCAGCAGTCCCGCTGAGGGGAACACAGATACGCAGTATTTT. This chain joins TRBV12-3 or TRBV12-4 and TRBJ2-3; possibly TRBD1 or TRBD2 for D (5 bases each). Trimming cost V 5 bases and J 2 bases, with 14 bases left between them. This CDR3 has 15 residues.

This chain links TRBV5-5 with TRBJ2-7, with a weak D call TRBD1 (6 bases). V lost 3 bases and J 9 bases, leaving 13 bases between the germline ends. Germline CDR1 is SGHKS and CDR2 is YYEKEE (reference sequence). This CDR3 has 12 amino acids. The CDR3 bases are TGTGCCAGCAGCTCACAGGGAAGGGGGCAGTACTTC. It encodes CASSSQGRGQYF.

At least ten counts were recorded for this clonotype. The chain joins TRBV7-9 to TRBJ1-1; 7 bases are shared with TRBD1. CDR1 and CDR2 from the germline V gene are SEHNR and FQNEAQ (reference sequence). Trimming at V came to 6 bases and at J to 3 bases, leaving 10 bases not matched to a gene. CDR3 size: 15 residues. The CDR3 spells CASRSKGGLDTEAFF. As DNA, the CDR3 is TGTGCCAGCAGGTCAAAAGGGGGCTTGGACACTGAAGCTTTCTTT.

The genes are TRBV6-1 and TRBJ1-2, with 9 bases lining up with TRBD1. V shed 1 base and J 4 bases; nucleotides not matched to a gene: 1. The CDR3 is made up of 14 amino acids. Germline CDR1 reads MNHNS; CDR2 reads SASEGT. The chain's CDR3 is CASSEGGQGYGYTF. The DNA of the CDR3 is TGTGCCAGCAGTGAAGGGGGACAGGGCTATGGCTACACCTTC.

The V gene is TRBV18, the J gene TRBJ2-1, with 8 bases fitting TRBD1. The length of the CDR3 is 16 residues. With 5 bases clipped from V and 5 bases from J, the junction kept 11 bases outside the gene matches. From germline, CDR1 is KGHSH and CDR2 LQKENI. In DNA form, the CDR3 reads TGTGCCAGCTCAGTCCAACAGGGGGGCATGAACAATGAGCAGTTCTTC. Its translation: CASSVQQGGMNNEQFF.

In this sample, this clonotype turned up many times. This chain links TRBV5-5 with TRBJ2-2, with 14 bases identical to TRBD2. The CDR3 totals 18 residues. Trimming removed 3 bases from V and 1 base from J; junction bases left unmatched: 5. CDR1 is SGHKS and CDR2 is YYEKEE in the germline V gene (reference sequence). The CDR3 protein is CASSSGLAGAQNTGELFF. In nucleotides, the CDR3 is TGTGCCAGCAGCTCGGGACTAGCGGGAGCGCAGAACACCGGGGAGCTGTTTTTT.

In its sample, this clonotype was seen a few times. A much larger clone lies one base from this, so it may be a read error. This rearrangement joins TRBV28 to TRBJ1-2; 8 nucleotides agree with TRBD1. Looked up from germline, CDR1 is MDHEN and CDR2 is SYDVKM. The CDR3 extends over 14 amino acids. The CDR3 DNA reads as TGTGTCAGCAGGAGGGACAGGAGGAACTATGGCTACACCTTC. Translation: CVSRRDRRNYGYTF.

This clonotype was recorded many times. The chain joins TRBV30 to TRBJ2-2; D may be TRBD1 (6 bases). Germline V gene lookup returns CDR1 GTSNPN and CDR2 SVGIG (reference sequence). This CDR3 comprises 15 residues. The germline V and J ends were trimmed by 0 bases and 3 bases, with 11 bases remaining between them. The CDR3 region has the DNA TGTGCCTGGAGTGTGTGGGACACCCACACCGGGGAGCTGTTTTTT. It specifies CAWSVWDTHTGELFF.

There are a few counts of this clonotype. A much more abundant neighbour one base away suggests this may be a read error. J is TRBJ1-4 and V is TRBV2; a weak D match, TRBD1 (6 bases). The CDR3 length is 13 residues. Germline CDR1 and CDR2: SNHLY and FYNNEI. The chain's CDR3 is CASTGVFNEKLLF. DNA for the CDR3: TGTGCCAGCACAGGGGTCTTTAATGAAAAACTGCTTTTT.

This clonotype was observed many times. V and J are TRBV2 and TRBJ2-4, with TRBD1 as a possible D gene (6 bases). Germline loops: CDR1 SNHLY, CDR2 FYNNEI. The CDR3 covers 17 residues. Deletions cut 7 bases from V and 1 base from J, with 20 bases between. The DNA of the CDR3 is TGTGCCAGCAAAGGGGCTGGGGGCGCCGGGGCCAAAAACATTCAGTACTTC. Amino acid sequence: CASKGAGGAGAKNIQYF.

This clonotype appeared many times. The chain recombines TRBV3-1 with TRBJ2-7; the D gene is possibly TRBD1 (6 bases). CDR1 LGHDT and CDR2 YNNKEL come from the germline V gene (reference sequence). The V gene lost 0 bases and the J gene lost 2 bases, with 11 bases spanning the gap. This CDR3 region has 15 residues. DNA of the CDR3: TGTGCCAGCAGCCAAGATGGGAACAGGGCCTACGAGCAGTACTTC. The encoded protein is CASSQDGNRAYEQYF.

This clonotype was seen many times. V is TRBV15 and J is TRBJ2-7, with 7 bases that match TRBD1. Germline V CDR1 and CDR2: LNHNV, YYDKDF (reference sequence). The CDR3 length is 14 residues. The trim removed 0 bases at V and 6 bases at J, leaving 5 bases unmatched. As DNA, the CDR3 is TGTGCCACCAGCAGAGATCCCGGACAGGTCGAGCAGTACTTC. Translation gives CATSRDPGQVEQYF. Drawing the rest from reference TRBV15 and TRBJ2-7, the complete variable domain is DAMVIQNPRYQVTQFGKPVTLSCSQTLNHNVMYWYQQKSSQAPKLLFHYYDKDFNNEADTPDNFQSRRPNTSFCFLDIRSPGLGDTAMYLCATSRDPGQVEQYFGPGTRLTVT.

The chain uses TRBV19 and TRBJ1-1; 11 bases map to TRBD1. Looked up from germline, CDR1 is LNHDA and CDR2 is SQIVND (reference sequence). The CDR3 totals 16 residues. V lost 5 bases to trimming and J lost 1 base; unmatched junction nucleotides: 6. CDR3 amino acids: CASSSWGTGGNTEAFF. The CDR3 bases are TGTGCCAGTAGTTCTTGGGGGACAGGGGGGAACACTGAAGCTTTCTTT.

In this sample, this clonotype turned up many times. The V call is TRBV19, the J call TRBJ1-1; weak D call: TRBD1 (6 bases). Germline lookup yields CDR1 LNHDA and CDR2 SQIVND (reference sequence). V lost 7 bases and J lost 0, with 12 bases in between. CDR3 length: 14 residues. The CDR3 DNA follows: TGTGCCAGTAACCAGGACAGACTGAACACTGAAGCTTTCTTT. Encoded protein: CASNQDRLNTEAFF.

This clonotype has ten or more counts. The chain recombines TRBV11-2 with TRBJ2-3; TRBD1 agrees at 7 bases. J gave up 2 bases and V 5 bases, and 10 bases lay outside the gene matches. This CDR3 region has 16 residues. Germline V gene lookup returns CDR1 SGHAT and CDR2 FQNNGV. The CDR3 bases are TGTGCCAGCAGCCTACCGACAGGGCCAAACACAGATACGCAGTATTTT. Translation: CASSLPTGPNTDTQYF.

This clonotype was picked up many times. V is TRBV12-3 or TRBV12-4 and J is TRBJ2-7; possibly TRBD1 for D (5 bases). The CDR3 has 15 amino acids. Trimming left V 4 bases short and J 3 bases short, with 16 bases between. The CDR3: CASSWGNAGLYEQYF. CDR3 coding DNA: TGTGCCAGCAGTTGGGGTAATGCAGGGCTCTACGAGCAGTACTTC.

This clonotype was seen repeatedly, ten times or more. V gene TRBV20-1 combines with J gene TRBJ2-7, with 12 bases fitting TRBD1. The CDR3 runs 15 residues. With V trimmed by 3 bases and J by 2 bases, 5 bases remained unmatched. Germline loops: CDR1 DFQATT, CDR2 SNEGSKA (reference sequence). The CDR3 bases are TGCAGTGCTAGTATACGGGACAGGGGGCCCTACGAGCAGTACTTC. Translating gives CSASIRDRGPYEQYF.

The chain joins TRBV12-3 or TRBV12-4 to TRBJ2-5; 7 nucleotides line up with TRBD1. V was clipped by 2 bases and J by 5 bases; unmatched bases: 8. The CDR3 is 15 amino acids. DNA for the CDR3: TGTGCCAGCAGTTTATACCCGACAGGGTCGGAGACCCAGTACTTC. Its translation: CASSLYPTGSETQYF.

In this sample, this clonotype turned up a few times. The rearrangement links TRBV5-6 to TRBJ2-1, with D uncertain. The length of the CDR3 is 15 residues. CDR1 SGHDT and CDR2 YYEEEE come from the germline V gene. The V end lost 4 bases, the J end lost 7 bases, and 18 bases lay between the germline ends. The CDR3 here is CASSVQPQPLNEQFF. The CDR3 DNA sequence: TGTGCCAGCAGCGTGCAACCCCAGCCTTTAAATGAGCAGTTCTTC.

This clonotype showed up just a few times. The V gene is TRBV6-1, the J gene TRBJ1-6; 7 bases are a match to TRBD1. After removal of 6 bases from V and 8 bases from J, the junction contained 10 bases not matched to a gene. The V gene's germline CDR1 is MNHNS and CDR2 SASEGT. The CDR3 length is 15 residues. DNA of the CDR3: TGTGCCAGCAGAGTCCGCCCTACAGGGGATTCACCCCTCCACTTT. This gives the protein CASRVRPTGDSPLHF.

This clonotype was observed a few times. CDR3 in amino acids: CAGPGRRAYNEQFF. As DNA, the CDR3 is TGTGCCGGGCCTGGGCGCAGGGCATACAATGAGCAGTTCTTC. The chain carries TRBV27 and TRBJ2-1, with a weak D call TRBD1 (5 bases). CDR1 is MNHEY, CDR2 SMNVEV, per germline (reference sequence). The CDR3 spans 14 residues. Trimming removed 11 bases at V and 4 bases at J, with 18 bases between.

This clonotype was counted many times. V usage is TRBV7-9 and J usage is TRBJ2-5; D assignment may be TRBD1 or TRBD2 (5 bases each). The germline gives CDR1 SEHNR, CDR2 FQNEAQ (reference sequence). The germline V and J ends were trimmed by 4 bases and 5 bases, with 14 bases remaining between them. The CDR3 consists of 14 residues. The CDR3 region is CASSYRDPQETQYF. The DNA for the CDR3 is TGTGCCAGCAGCTACCGGGACCCCCAGGAGACCCAGTACTTC.

This clonotype has a count of ten or more. The rearrangement joins TRBV2 to TRBJ1-6; D might be TRBD1 (5 bases). The germline V gene encodes CDR1 SNHLY and CDR2 FYNNEI. CDR3 length: 15 residues. With 5 bases removed from V and 10 bases from J, the gap between germline ends came to 18 bases. DNA of the CDR3: TGTGCCAGCAGTTCGACAGCGCCTTCGCGATCACCCCTCCACTTT. It encodes CASSSTAPSRSPLHF.

For this clonotype: One end of the junction fails to match germline, which may point to a read error. The chain employs TRBV10-1 and TRBJ2-1, with TRBD2 matching over 13 bases. The V gene's germline CDR1 is WNHNN and CDR2 SYGVQD (reference sequence). The CDR3 contains 13 residues. The CDR3 nucleotides read TGCGCCAGCAGTGAACTAGCGGGAGGGCTCCAAGTCTTC. Translated, it gives CASSELAGGLQVF.

The sample holds many counts of this clonotype. The chain employs TRBV7-2 and TRBJ2-3; D is perhaps TRBD2 (6 bases). Trimming took off 2 bases at V and 5 bases at J, with 8 bases between the two ends. This CDR3 has 13 residues. Per germline, CDR1 SGHTA and CDR2 FQGNSA. CDR3 in amino acids: CASSLLGGDTQYF. The CDR3 DNA sequence: TGTGCCAGCAGCTTATTGGGAGGAGATACGCAGTATTTT.

This clonotype occurred many times. The gene calls are TRBV30 and TRBJ2-7; 9 bases map to TRBD1. The CDR3 loop spans 11 amino acids. Looked up from germline, CDR1 is GTSNPN and CDR2 is SVGIG (reference sequence). J gave up 5 bases and V 7 bases, and 3 bases lay outside the gene matches. DNA of the CDR3: TGTGCCTTTGGACAGGGGAACGAGCAGTACTTC. Amino acids: CAFGQGNEQYF. Full variable domain (rest looked up from reference TRBV30 and TRBJ2-7): SQTIHQWPATLVQPVGSPLSLECTVEGTSNPNLYWYRQAAGRGLQLLFYSVGIGQISSEVPQNLSASRPQDRQFILSSKKLLLSDSGFYLCAFGQGNEQYFGPGTRLTVT.

This clonotype was picked up many times. V is TRBV28 and J is TRBJ1-1; D possibly corresponds to TRBD1 (6 bases). The CDR3 extends over 13 amino acids. CDR1 is MDHEN and CDR2 is SYDVKM in the germline V gene. The V and J ends lost 5 bases and 5 bases respectively, with 12 bases between them. The CDR3 loop is CASSEGQGTEAFF. For the CDR3, the DNA is TGTGCCAGCAGTGAGGGGCAGGGGACTGAAGCTTTCTTT.

The chain recombines TRBV24-1 with TRBJ2-1, with D perhaps TRBD2 (5 bases). The germline CDR1 and CDR2 sequences are KGHDR and SFDVKD. The CDR3 runs 15 residues. Trimming left V 5 bases short and J 4 bases short, with 14 bases between. CDR3 DNA sequence: TGTGCCACCAGTGGGGGAAGCGGAGGTTACAATGAGCAGTTCTTC. Translated, it gives CATSGGSGGYNEQFF.

This clonotype was counted ten times or more. The chain uses TRBV20-1 and TRBJ2-5, with TRBD1 matching over 7 bases. V dropped 6 bases and J dropped 5; count of bases not matched to a gene: 9. CDR1 and CDR2 (germline): DFQATT, SNEGSKA (reference sequence). This CDR3 region has 13 residues. CDR3 DNA sequence: TGCAGTGCATCGACAGGGTCGGGGGAGACCCAGTACTTC. Protein: CSASTGSGETQYF.

This clonotype has at least ten counts. V and J are TRBV2 and TRBJ1-6; D is possibly TRBD1 (5 bases). Germline V CDR1 and CDR2: SNHLY, FYNNEI. The CDR3 has 14 residues. Trimming stripped 4 bases from V and 8 bases from J, with 12 bases between. The CDR3 region has the DNA TGTGCCAGCAGTGTGGGACGAGGACATTCACCCCTCCACTTT. Translation: CASSVGRGHSPLHF.